These 11 T cell receptor beta chains share one sample of origin, sequenced in a study of blood T cell repertoires in COVID-19 (dated by TCRdb to the early 2020s). Library preparation used the immunoSEQ multiplex PCR assay. TCRdb re-hosts the immuneACCESS table, in-frame sequences only. Its copies lack some clones; in the studies checked, an unresolved V gene accounts for under half of them, and the cause for the rest is not known. This sample lists some 96,000 clones; less than 85% were detected once. The ten largest make up roughly an eighth of the sample. Sequencing used peripheral blood. Every receptor here comes from a human donor in a cohort sampled during active COVID-19.

The V gene is TRBV9, the J gene TRBJ1-3, with TRBD1 as a possible D gene (6 bases). This CDR3 comprises 14 residues. The V and J ends lost 4 bases and 2 bases respectively, with 10 bases between them. Per germline, CDR1 SGDLS and CDR2 YYNGEE. The CDR3 reads CASSLSGAGNTIYF. CDR3 bases: TGTGCCAGCAGCTTATCAGGGGCTGGAAACACCATATATTTT.

The chain links TRBV7-2 to TRBJ2-6; 9 positions agree with TRBD1. Per the germline V gene, CDR1 is SGHTA and CDR2 is FQGNSA. The length of the CDR3 is 18 residues. V was clipped by 0 bases and J by 0 bases; unmatched bases: 3. The CDR3 bases are TGTGCCAGCAGCTTAGCGGGACAGGGACTCTCTGGGGCCAACGTCCTGACTTTC. Translating gives CASSLAGQGLSGANVLTF.

This clone was picked up a small number of times. The chain carries TRBV7-2 and TRBJ1-6; perhaps TRBD1 as D (5 bases). This CDR3 comprises 16 residues. V lost 5 bases and J 3 bases, leaving 14 bases between the germline ends. The germline gives CDR1 SGHTA, CDR2 FQGNSA. CDR3 sequence: CASSGPGSDYNSPLHF. CDR3 DNA sequence: TGTGCCAGCAGCGGCCCAGGGTCGGACTATAATTCACCCCTCCACTTT.

The genes are TRBV28 and TRBJ1-6, with TRBD1 identical over 8 bases. Germline V lookup: CDR1 MDHEN, CDR2 SYDVKM. The CDR3 has 13 residues. V dropped 6 bases and J dropped 14; count of bases not matched to a gene: 9. The CDR3 reads CASRTGGSGALHF. CDR3 nucleotide sequence: TGTGCCAGCAGAACAGGGGGTTCAGGAGCCCTCCACTTT.

There are many counts of this clone. The chain recombines TRBV11-3 with TRBJ2-1, with D uncertain. V was shortened by 1 base and J by 0 bases, with 7 bases between the two germline ends. The CDR3 extends over 15 amino acids. CDR1 is SGHNT, CDR2 YENEEA, per germline. This CDR3 reads CASSLATGSYNEQFF. The CDR3 DNA reads as TGTGCCAGCAGCTTAGCTACGGGCTCCTACAATGAGCAGTTCTTC.

CDR3 DNA sequence: TGCGCCAGCAGCTCGGACAGGGGTGGCTATGGCTACACCTTC. Amino acids: CASSSDRGGYGYTF. This chain links TRBV5-1 with TRBJ1-2, with TRBD1 matching 9 bases. CDR1 SGHRS and CDR2 YFSETQ come from the germline V gene. This CDR3 is 14 amino acids long. Trimming removed 3 bases from V and 4 bases from J; junction bases left unmatched: 4.

The chain carries TRBV5-4 and TRBJ1-6, with 7 bases that match TRBD1. Losses at the gene ends were 0 bases for V and 6 bases for J; bases not matched to a gene: 6. The CDR3 loop spans 16 amino acids. CDR1 is SGHNT and CDR2 is YYREEE in the germline V gene (reference sequence). CDR3 in DNA: TGTGCCAGCAGCTTGGTAGGGACAGAGATTAATTCACCCCTCCACTTT. As protein: CASSLVGTEINSPLHF.

The gene calls are TRBV4-1 and TRBJ1-1; possible D gene TRBD1, 6 bases. The V and J ends lost 0 bases and 11 bases respectively, with 22 bases between them. This CDR3 is 16 amino acids long. CDR1 and CDR2 from the germline V gene are MGHRA and YSYEKL. CDR3 residues: CASSQDRAGAAPWAFF. The CDR3 bases are TGCGCCAGCAGCCAAGATCGGGCAGGGGCCGCACCTTGGGCTTTCTTT.

The V and J genes are TRBV9 and TRBJ1-2, with 7 bases lining up with TRBD1. J gave up 4 bases and V 3 bases, and 3 bases lay outside the gene matches. This CDR3 is built from 13 residues. The germline V gene encodes CDR1 SGDLS and CDR2 YYNGEE. The CDR3 DNA follows: TGTGCCAGCAGCGCAGGGGGAGGCTATGGCTACACCTTC. It is translated as CASSAGGGYGYTF.

The chain has TRBV7-2 and TRBJ1-4; weak D call: TRBD1 (5 bases). The V gene's germline CDR1 is SGHTA and CDR2 FQGNSA. This CDR3 has 14 amino acids. Deletions cut 5 bases from V and 8 bases from J, with 15 bases between. CDR3 bases: TGTGCCAGCAGCCCAAGAGCGGGGGAGGAAAAACTGTTTTTT. Its translation: CASSPRAGEEKLFF.

The gene calls are TRBV27 and TRBJ1-5, with TRBD1 as a possible D gene (5 bases). The CDR3 contains 14 residues. The V end lost 2 bases, the J end lost 7 bases, and 12 bases lay between the germline ends. CDR1 is MNHEY, CDR2 SMNVEV, per germline (reference sequence). The CDR3 here is CASSLAGKDQPQHF. CDR3 in DNA: TGTGCCAGCAGTTTAGCAGGGAAAGACCAGCCCCAGCATTTT.